Included here is one TCR beta chain sequence, with context. Measured with immunoSEQ multiplex PCR; TCRdb has only the in-frame clones, and not every one. Of tens of thousands of clones listed, roughly 90% were seen once; the top ten hold about 3.8%. This sample was taken from a study of PD-1 blockade in classical Hodgkin lymphoma. Time point given: newly diagnosed, previously untreated cHL patient sample. CDR1 and CDR2 (germline): MDHEN, SYDVKM. V was pared by 5 bases and J by 5 bases, with 9 bases of the junction left unmatched. CDR3 size: 15 residues. Material for sequencing was peripheral blood mononuclear cells (PBMCs). The sequence came from a human donor with classical Hodgkin lymphoma. This rearrangement joins TRBV28 to TRBJ2-1; TRBD2 matches at 7 bases. The CDR3 loop reads CASSPTRGLNNEQFF. CDR3 bases: TGTGCCAGCAGTCCCACGCGGGGACTAAACAATGAGCAGTTCTTC.